There are a few counts of the clone carrying this TCR beta chain. Antigen: not known. The source of the sample is a study of T cells after yellow fever vaccination. V lost 1 base, J lost 0 bases, and 5 bases stayed unmatched. The CDR3 runs 17 residues. The V gene's germline CDR1 is SGHTA and CDR2 FQGNSA. A universal primer site and UMIs were added as TCR cDNA was made by 5'RACE template switching. TCRdb redid the calling of the 5' RACE reads with MiXCR, one entry per CDR3 protein. The repertoire holds fewer than 450,000 distinct CDR3 sequences, with 3% to 4.5% as singletons. Study results and caveats: Only a minor proportion of clonotypes was detected across both CD4 and CD8 compartments. Once the booster was given, most primary-vaccination clones reappeared, at over 95% for CD4 and around 90% for CD8.

The sequence was collected from a man between 18 and 29 years old who received the YFV17D yellow fever vaccine. This material consisted of PBMCs, taken 5 days after the yellow fever booster vaccination. The genes are TRBV7-2 and TRBJ2-4, with 8 positions matching TRBD1. For the CDR3, the DNA is TGTGCCAGCAGCTTAGTGGTGGACAGGGTAGCCAAAAACATTCAGTACTTC. Residues: CASSLVVDRVAKNIQYF. The complete variable domain, with remaining parts taken from reference TRBV7-2 and TRBJ2-4, reads GAGVSQSPSNKVTEKGKDVELRCDPISGHTALYWYRQSLGQGLEFLIYFQGNSAPDKSGLPSDRFSAERTGGSVSTLTIQRTQQEDSAVYLCASSLVVDRVAKNIQYFGAGTRLSVL.